This T cell receptor (beta chain) was retrieved from a study of shared clonotypes between healthy human individuals. The CDR3 contains 16 residues. V dropped 4 bases and J dropped 4; count of bases not matched to a gene: 5. CDR1 and CDR2 (germline): LGHNA, YSLEER. As defined, naive CD8 cells were CD45RO-negative and positively selected for CCR7, with terminally differentiated effector memory CD45RA+ cells excluded. Investigators spread the genomic DNA of each subset evenly over several immunoSEQ plates. Only in-frame clones appear in the TCRdb table, and some are missing; sequencing was by immunoSEQ multiplex PCR. The sample has about 2 million clones; about 95% are singletons. Remarks on this clone: Its matching antigen is unknown.

Study-wide findings and caveats: An effect of sequencing depth on clonotype sharing among donors was expected.

This chain uses TRBV4-3 with TRBJ2-1; 12 bases fit TRBD1. Material: naive CD8+ T cells sorted from blood. This sequence was found in a man in his late teens or twenties in good health. Here the CDR3 DNA reads TGCGCCAGCAGCCCCCGGGGACAGGGGGCTTACAATGAGCAGTTCTTC. Protein product: CASSPRGQGAYNEQFF.